These 12 T cell receptor beta chains were sequenced from one sample in a study of T cell responses to AZD1222 COVID-19 vaccine. Some clones are missing from TCRdb's copy, which holds only in-frame ones; the method was immunoSEQ multiplex PCR. The table records over 110,000 clones, around 90% of them present only once. The sample here was peripheral blood, taken on day 0 of AZD1222 vaccination. These receptors were taken from an adult in good health.

This chain connects TRBV19 to TRBJ1-1; D might be TRBD1 (5 bases). Per the germline V gene, CDR1 is LNHDA and CDR2 is SQIVND (reference sequence). V gave up 5 bases and J gave up 5 bases, with 18 bases separating them. This CDR3 has 15 amino acids. The CDR3 DNA sequence: TGTGCCAGTAGTCGTCTCCTCTCGGGGGTAACTGAAGCTTTCTTT. This sequence encodes CASSRLLSGVTEAFF.

The chain combines TRBV7-9 with TRBJ1-2, with 7 bases aligning to TRBD1. V dropped 5 bases and J dropped 2; count of bases not matched to a gene: 11. CDR1 is SEHNR and CDR2 is FQNEAQ in the germline V gene (reference sequence). This CDR3 has 16 amino acids. CDR3 DNA: TGTGCCAGCAGCCAGACAGGGTCGTACCCCAACTATGGCTACACCTTC. The encoded protein is CASSQTGSYPNYGYTF. The complete variable domain, with remaining parts taken from reference TRBV7-9 and TRBJ1-2, reads DTGVSQNPRHKITKRGQNVTFRCDPISEHNRLYWYRQTLGQGPEFLTYFQNEAQLEKSRLLSDRFSAERPKGSFSTLEIQRTEQGDSAMYLCASSQTGSYPNYGYTFGSGTRLTVV.

The V call is TRBV2, the J call TRBJ2-5, with TRBD2 matching over 11 bases. There are 16 residues in the CDR3. V was pared by 6 bases and J by 0 bases, with 6 bases of the junction left unmatched. Germline V gene sequence: CDR1 SNHLY, CDR2 FYNNEI. The CDR3, as DNA: TGTGCCAGCAGGGACTGGACTAGCGGGTACCAAGAGACCCAGTACTTC. Translation gives CASRDWTSGYQETQYF. The full variable domain, rest sourced from reference TRBV2 and TRBJ2-5, is EPEVTQTPSHQVTQMGQEVILRCVPISNHLYFYWYRQILGQKVEFLVSFYNNEISEKSEIFDDQFSVERPDGSNFTLKIRSTKLEDSAMYFCASRDWTSGYQETQYFGPGTRLLVL.

The chain joins TRBV9 to TRBJ2-5; D possibly corresponds to TRBD1 (6 bases). Germline V gene data show CDR1 as SGDLS and CDR2 as YYNGEE. This CDR3 has 14 residues. Trimming took off 3 bases at V and 4 bases at J, with 13 bases between the two ends. The CDR3 loop is CASSARTELETQYF. CDR3 DNA: TGTGCCAGCAGCGCCAGGACAGAGCTAGAGACCCAGTACTTC. Full variable domain (outside the CDR3, taken from reference TRBV9 and TRBJ2-5): DSGVTQTPKHLITATGQRVTLRCSPRSGDLSVYWYQQSLDQGLQFLIQYYNGEERAKGNILERFSAQQFPDLHSELNLSSLELGDSALYFCASSARTELETQYFGPGTRLLVL.

The chain is built from TRBV10-3 and TRBJ1-4, with 9 bases identical to TRBD1. CDR1 is ENHRY, CDR2 SYGVKD, per germline. The CDR3 length is 14 residues. V lost 6 bases, J lost 8 bases, and 7 bases stayed unmatched. The CDR3 here is CAISRTGAREKLFF. The CDR3 DNA sequence: TGTGCCATCAGCCGGACAGGGGCACGGGAAAAACTGTTTTTT.

There are a few counts of this clone. The chain is built from TRBV6-5 and TRBJ2-7; 7 nucleotides align to TRBD2. The germline V gene encodes CDR1 MNHEY and CDR2 SVGAGI. Trimming removed 10 bases from V and 0 bases from J; junction bases left unmatched: 9. This CDR3 contains 14 residues. CDR3 sequence: CATRTGLLSYEQYF. CDR3 nucleotides: TGTGCCACCCGGACGGGACTACTCTCCTACGAGCAGTACTTC.

The chain uses TRBV9 and TRBJ2-2; perhaps TRBD2 as D (6 bases). The CDR3 runs 16 residues. The V gene's germline CDR1 is SGDLS and CDR2 YYNGEE. The V and J ends lost 4 bases and 7 bases respectively, with 20 bases between them. For the CDR3, the DNA is TGTGCCAGCAGCCCGGGGACTCCCGTTCTGGGCGGGGAGCTGTTTTTT. This translates into CASSPGTPVLGGELFF.

This chain links TRBV19 with TRBJ1-2; 9 bases are shared with TRBD1. Germline assignment: CDR1 LNHDA and CDR2 SQIVND (reference sequence). The V and J ends lost 5 bases and 6 bases, in that order; junction bases with no gene match: 4. This CDR3 is built from 13 residues. The CDR3 spells CASSPWTGDGYTF. The CDR3 DNA is TGTGCCAGTAGTCCATGGACAGGGGATGGCTACACCTTC.

J is TRBJ2-5 and V is TRBV12-3 or TRBV12-4; 7 bases agree with TRBD2. Trimming removed 6 bases from V and 0 bases from J; junction bases left unmatched: 1. The CDR3 runs 13 residues. The CDR3 DNA reads TGTGCCAGCAGCGGGGGGTACCAAGAGACCCAGTACTTC. It translates to CASSGGYQETQYF.

This chain joins TRBV9 and TRBJ2-7; 12 bases align to TRBD2. CDR1 and CDR2 from the germline V gene are SGDLS and YYNGEE. V was clipped by 3 bases and J by 5 bases; unmatched bases: 6. The CDR3 is 15 amino acids. CDR3 loop: CASSAGTSGSHEQYF. In nucleotides, the CDR3 is TGTGCCAGCAGCGCCGGGACTAGCGGGTCCCACGAGCAGTACTTC.

J is TRBJ1-1 and V is TRBV5-1; a weak D match, TRBD1 (6 bases). The CDR3 consists of 14 residues. CDR1 is SGHRS and CDR2 is YFSETQ in the germline V gene. V was trimmed by 4 bases and J by 6 bases, leaving 16 bases between them. CDR3 DNA sequence: TGCGCCAGCAGCGTACAGGGCCGAGGTTCTGAAGCTTTCTTT. Translating gives CASSVQGRGSEAFF.

The chain is built from TRBV5-1 and TRBJ2-4, with 8 bases fitting TRBD2. This CDR3 is built from 16 residues. The V gene end was trimmed by 4 bases and the J gene end by 0 bases; junction bases not matched to a gene: 6. The germline CDR1 and CDR2 sequences are SGHRS and YFSETQ. CDR3 DNA sequence: TGCGCCAGCAGCCCCGGACTAGCCCTAGCCAAAAACATTCAGTACTTC. It specifies CASSPGLALAKNIQYF.